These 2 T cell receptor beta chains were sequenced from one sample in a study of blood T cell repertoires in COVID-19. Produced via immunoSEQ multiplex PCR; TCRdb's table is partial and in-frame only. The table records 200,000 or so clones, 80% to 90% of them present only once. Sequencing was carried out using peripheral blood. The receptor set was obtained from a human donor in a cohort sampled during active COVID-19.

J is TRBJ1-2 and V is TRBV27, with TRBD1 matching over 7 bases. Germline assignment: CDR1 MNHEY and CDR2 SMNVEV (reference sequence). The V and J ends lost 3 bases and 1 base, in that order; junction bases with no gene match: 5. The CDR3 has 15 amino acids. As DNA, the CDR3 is TGTGCCAGCAGTTTCACAGGGGTCGGTAACTATGGCTACACCTTC. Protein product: CASSFTGVGNYGYTF.

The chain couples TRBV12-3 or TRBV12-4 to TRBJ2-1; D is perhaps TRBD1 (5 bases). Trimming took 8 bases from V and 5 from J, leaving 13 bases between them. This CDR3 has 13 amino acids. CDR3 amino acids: CASLSAGNNEQFF. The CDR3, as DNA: TGTGCCAGCCTCTCCGCAGGGAACAATGAGCAGTTCTTC.